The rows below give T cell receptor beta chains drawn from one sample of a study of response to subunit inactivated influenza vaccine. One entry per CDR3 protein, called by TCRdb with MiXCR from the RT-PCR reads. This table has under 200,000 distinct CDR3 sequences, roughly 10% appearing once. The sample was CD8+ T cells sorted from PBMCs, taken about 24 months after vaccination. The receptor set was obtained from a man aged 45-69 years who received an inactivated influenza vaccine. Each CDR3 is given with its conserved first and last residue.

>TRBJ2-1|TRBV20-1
CSATGLAEYNEQFF
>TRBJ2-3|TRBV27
CASSLLRDRDTDTQYF
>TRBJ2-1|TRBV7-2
CASSLVGILDEQFF
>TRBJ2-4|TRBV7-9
CASSPLGGVVAKNIQYF
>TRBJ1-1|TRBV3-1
CASSQEQGRRGNTEAFF
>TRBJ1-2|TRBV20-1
CSARDTAGGTNYGYTF
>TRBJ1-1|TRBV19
CASSTRLNTEAFF
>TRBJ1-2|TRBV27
CASSLLGGAYGYTF
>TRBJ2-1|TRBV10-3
CAIKILGSGRTHNEQFF
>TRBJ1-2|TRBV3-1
CASSHRDSYGYTF
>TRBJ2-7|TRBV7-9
CASSPLRGFGSYEQYF
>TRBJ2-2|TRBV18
CASSRTGTDGELFF